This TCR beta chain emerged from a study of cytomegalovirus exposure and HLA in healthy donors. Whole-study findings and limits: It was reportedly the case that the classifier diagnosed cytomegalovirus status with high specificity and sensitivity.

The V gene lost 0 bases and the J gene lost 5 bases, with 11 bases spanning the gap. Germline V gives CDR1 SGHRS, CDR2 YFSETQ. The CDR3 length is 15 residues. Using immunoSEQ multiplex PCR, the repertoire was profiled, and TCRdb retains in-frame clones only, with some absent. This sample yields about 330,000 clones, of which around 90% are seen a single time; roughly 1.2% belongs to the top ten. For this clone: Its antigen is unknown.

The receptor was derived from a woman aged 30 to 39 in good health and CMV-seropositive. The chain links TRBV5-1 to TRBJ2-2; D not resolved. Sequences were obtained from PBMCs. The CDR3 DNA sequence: TGCGCCAGCAGCTTGGGACCACCTAAGACCGGGGAGCTGTTTTTT. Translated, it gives CASSLGPPKTGELFF.